This T cell receptor (beta chain) was sequenced for a study of OX40 agonist ivuxolimab in advanced cancers. Repertoires were generated with immunoSEQ multiplex PCR, while TCRdb's copy carries only in-frame clones and drops some. This sample yields more than 45,000 clones, of which roughly 90% are seen a single time; just under 7% belongs to the top ten. The CDR3 spans 15 residues. Germline V CDR1 and CDR2: SGHRS, YFSETQ. V was cut by 4 bases and J by 3 bases, with 16 bases left in between. The sequenced sample was CD4+ or CD8+ T cells sorted from blood, obtained in a trial of the OX40 agonist ivuxolimab. The chain couples TRBV5-1 to TRBJ1-1; the D gene is possibly TRBD1 (6 bases). This sequence originates from an adult with an advanced solid tumor such as melanoma, head and neck, liver or kidney cancer. CDR3 region: CASSQLAGTHTEAFF. In DNA form, the CDR3 reads TGCGCCAGCAGCCAGCTCGCGGGGACACACACTGAAGCTTTCTTT.